This T cell receptor (beta chain) was profiled in a study of Tregs in tolerant kidney transplant recipients. A total of 22 residues make up the CDR3, ends included. Related graft donors supplied nonmyeloablative bone marrow transplants, and mixed chimerism was transient. CD4+CD25+CD127- Tregs, CD4+CD25- non-Tregs, CD4 and CD8 cells were sorted. Using immunoSEQ multiplex PCR, the repertoire was profiled, and TCRdb retains in-frame clones only, with some absent. The sample consists of 95,000 or so clones, 90% to 95% of them appearing once. Overall study findings and caveats: Changing PCR primers prevented nucleotide comparison between some patients' samples.

Regarding this clone: The antigen remains undetermined. The limits of the CDR3 on the DNA are not certain, so only TCRdb's listed CDR3 is given.

The chain uses TRBV6-7 and TRBJ2-1; the table gives TRBD2 as D, unverified against the DNA. TRBV6-7 is given ORF status, its function remaining uncertain. Sequencing was performed on CD4+ T cells from blood (PBMCs), taken 12 months after the transplant. The sequence was obtained from a human patient who received a combined kidney and bone marrow transplant. The T cells may partly be graft donor cells. The CDR3 is CASSTSTSGRAVEQKDSNEQFF.